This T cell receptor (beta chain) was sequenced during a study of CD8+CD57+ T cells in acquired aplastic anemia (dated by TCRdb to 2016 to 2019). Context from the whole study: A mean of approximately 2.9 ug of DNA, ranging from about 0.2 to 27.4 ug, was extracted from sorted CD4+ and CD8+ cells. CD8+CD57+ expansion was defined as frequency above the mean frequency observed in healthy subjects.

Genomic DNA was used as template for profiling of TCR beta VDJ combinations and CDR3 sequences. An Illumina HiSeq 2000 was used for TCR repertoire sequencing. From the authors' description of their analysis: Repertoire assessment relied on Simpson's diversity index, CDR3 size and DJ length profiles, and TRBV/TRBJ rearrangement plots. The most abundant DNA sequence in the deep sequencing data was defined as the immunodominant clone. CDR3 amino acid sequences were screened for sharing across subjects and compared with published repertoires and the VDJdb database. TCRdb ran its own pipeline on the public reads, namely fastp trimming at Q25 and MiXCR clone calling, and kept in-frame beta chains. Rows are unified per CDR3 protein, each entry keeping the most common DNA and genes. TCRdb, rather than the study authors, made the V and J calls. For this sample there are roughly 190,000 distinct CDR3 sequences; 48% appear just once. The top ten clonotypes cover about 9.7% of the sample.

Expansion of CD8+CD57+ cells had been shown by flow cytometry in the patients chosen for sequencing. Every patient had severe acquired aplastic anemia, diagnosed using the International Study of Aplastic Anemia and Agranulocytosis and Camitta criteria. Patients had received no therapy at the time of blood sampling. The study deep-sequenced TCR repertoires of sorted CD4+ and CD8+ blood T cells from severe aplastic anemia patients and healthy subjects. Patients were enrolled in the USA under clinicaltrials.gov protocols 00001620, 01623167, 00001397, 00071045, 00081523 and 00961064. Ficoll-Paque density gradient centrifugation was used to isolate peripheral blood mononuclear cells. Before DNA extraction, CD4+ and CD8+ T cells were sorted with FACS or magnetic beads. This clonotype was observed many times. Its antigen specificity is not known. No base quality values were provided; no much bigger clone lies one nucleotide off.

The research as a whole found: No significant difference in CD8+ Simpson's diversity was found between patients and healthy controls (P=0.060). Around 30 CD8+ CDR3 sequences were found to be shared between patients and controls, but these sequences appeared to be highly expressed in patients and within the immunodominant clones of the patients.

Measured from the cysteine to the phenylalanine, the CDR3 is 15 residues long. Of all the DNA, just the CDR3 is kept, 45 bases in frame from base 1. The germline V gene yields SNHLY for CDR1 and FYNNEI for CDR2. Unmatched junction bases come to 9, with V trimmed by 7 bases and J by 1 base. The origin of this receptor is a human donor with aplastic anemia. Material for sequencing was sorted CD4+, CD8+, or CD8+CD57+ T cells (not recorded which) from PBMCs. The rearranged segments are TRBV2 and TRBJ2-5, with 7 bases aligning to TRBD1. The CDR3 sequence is CASNYRGAVQETQYF. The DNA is TGTGCCAGCAATTACAGGGGAGCGGTCCAAGAGACCCAGTACTTC.